A selection of T cell receptor beta chains follows, all from one sample in a study of Ad26.COV2.S vaccination and SARS-CoV-2 variants. Here immunoSEQ multiplex PCR was the method, and the copy in TCRdb shows in-frame clones only, minus some. The sample lists about 330,000 clones, 75% to 90% seen once, with 5.5% in the top ten. This specimen consisted of peripheral blood, obtained in a trial of Ad26.COV2.S vaccine versus placebo. The receptors were sampled from a person between 18 and 65 years old who received the Ad26.COV2.S COVID-19 vaccine or a placebo. Both conserved end residues are part of each CDR3. The D gene is left open where the match is weak. Not every row has a clone size; where given, it reads once, few, many or a size class.

v_call	clone_size	d_call	j_call	cdr3_aa	cdr3_nt
TRBV5-1	once	.	TRBJ1-1	CASRDVKEYTEAFF	TGCGCCAGCAGGGATGTTAAGGAGTACACTGAAGCTTTCTTT
TRBV11-3	.	.	TRBJ1-2	CASSLVPGGYTF	TGTGCCAGCAGCTTAGTTCCCGGCGGCTACACCTTC
TRBV4-3	.	.	TRBJ1-1	CASSQEGGTEAFF	TGCGCCAGCAGCCAAGAAGGGGGCACTGAAGCTTTCTTT
TRBV5-1	.	.	TRBJ2-2	CASSLWQEFTGELFF	TGCGCCAGCAGCTTGTGGCAGGAGTTCACCGGGGAGCTGTTTTTT
TRBV27	.	.	TRBJ1-6	CASKSDSPLHF	TGTGCCAGCAAGAGTGATTCACCCCTCCACTTT
TRBV7-3	.	.	TRBJ2-3	CASGSTDTQYF	TGTGCCAGCGGTAGCACAGATACGCAGTATTTT
TRBV2	.	.	TRBJ1-4	CASIYSPRGPATNEKLFF	TGTGCCAGCATCTACAGCCCTCGGGGGCCTGCAACTAATGAAAAACTGTTTTTT
TRBV7-9	.	.	TRBJ2-7	CASSPLGSYEQYF	TGTGCCAGCAGCCCATTAGGGTCCTACGAGCAGTACTTC
TRBV6-5	.	.	TRBJ1-3	CASLIDHSGNTIYF	TGTGCCAGCCTTATAGACCACTCTGGAAACACCATATATTTT
TRBV4-3	.	TRBD1	TRBJ2-2	CASSHGQGAGELFF	TGCGCCAGCAGCCACGGACAGGGGGCCGGGGAGCTGTTTTTT
TRBV9	.	.	TRBJ2-4	CASSVSGDPKNIQYF	TGTGCCAGCAGCGTATCGGGGGACCCCAAAAACATTCAGTACTTC
TRBV28	.	.	TRBJ1-2	CASRKHNSANYGYTF	TGTGCCAGCAGAAAACACAATTCAGCTAACTATGGCTACACCTTC
TRBV5-5	.	TRBD2	TRBJ2-3	CASSLGGGTEADTQYF	TGTGCCAGCAGCTTGGGGGGAGGGACTGAAGCAGATACGCAGTATTTT
TRBV7-9	.	TRBD2	TRBJ2-1	CASSLGGGLAETNEQFF	TGTGCCAGCAGCTTAGGAGGGGGACTAGCGGAGACCAATGAGCAGTTCTTC
TRBV7-6	.	.	TRBJ1-4	CASSLEPATNEKLFF	TGTGCCAGCAGCTTAGAACCAGCAACTAATGAAAAACTGTTTTTT
TRBV7-2	.	TRBD2	TRBJ2-5	CASSLWASGGETQYF	TGTGCCAGCAGCTTATGGGCTAGCGGGGGGGAGACCCAGTACTTC
TRBV19	once	.	TRBJ1-1	CASSILVNTEAFF	TGTGCCAGTAGTATTTTAGTGAACACTGAAGCTTTCTTT
TRBV3-1/TRBV3-2	.	.	TRBJ1-2	CASSQDRTLGAGYTF	TGTGCCAGCAGCCAAGATCGGACCTTGGGAGCTGGCTACACCTTC
TRBV4-2	.	TRBD2	TRBJ2-1	CASSPGGDEQFF	TGTGCCAGCAGCCCGGGGGGGGATGAGCAGTTCTTC
TRBV5-4	.	.	TRBJ2-2	CASSKHGTTYEELFF	TGTGCCAGCAGCAAACATGGAACTACCTATGAGGAGCTGTTTTTT
TRBV7-2	.	.	TRBJ1-5	CASSVQGWQPQHF	TGTGCCAGCAGCGTCCAGGGGTGGCAGCCCCAGCATTTT
TRBV7-9	.	TRBD1	TRBJ2-1	CASSPIIGTAGHEQFF	TGTGCCAGCAGCCCGATTATCGGGACAGCAGGCCATGAGCAGTTCTTC